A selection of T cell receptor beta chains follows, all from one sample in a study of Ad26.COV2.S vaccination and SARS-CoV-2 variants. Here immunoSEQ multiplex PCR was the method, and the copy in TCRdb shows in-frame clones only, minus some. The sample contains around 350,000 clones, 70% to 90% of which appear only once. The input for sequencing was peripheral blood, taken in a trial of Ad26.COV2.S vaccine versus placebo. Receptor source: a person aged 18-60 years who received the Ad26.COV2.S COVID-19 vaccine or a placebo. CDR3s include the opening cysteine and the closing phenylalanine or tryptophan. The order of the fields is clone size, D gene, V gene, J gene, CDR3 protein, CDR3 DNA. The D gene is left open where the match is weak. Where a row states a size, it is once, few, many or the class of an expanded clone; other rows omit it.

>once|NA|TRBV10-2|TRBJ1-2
CASKARGTADGYTF
TGCGCCAGCAAGGCTCGGGGGACGGCTGATGGCTACACCTTC
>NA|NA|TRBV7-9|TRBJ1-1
CASSLEQLEAFF
TGTGCCAGCAGCTTAGAGCAGTTGGAAGCTTTCTTT
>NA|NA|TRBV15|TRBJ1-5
CATSRERGYGNQPQHF
TGTGCCACCAGCAGGGAAAGGGGATATGGCAATCAGCCCCAGCATTTT
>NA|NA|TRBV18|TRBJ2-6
CASSLQGTGAGANVLTF
TGTGCCAGCTCCCTGCAGGGGACCGGGGCTGGGGCCAACGTCCTGACTTTC
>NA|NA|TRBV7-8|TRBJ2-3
CASSRRALQGWGTDTQYF
TGTGCCAGCAGCCGCCGGGCCCTTCAAGGGTGGGGCACAGATACGCAGTATTTT
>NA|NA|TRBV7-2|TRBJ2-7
CASTDSLSYEQYF
TGTGCCAGCACGGACAGCCTCTCCTACGAGCAGTACTTC
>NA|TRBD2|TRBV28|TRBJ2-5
CASSLIHGGKETQYF
TGTGCCAGCAGTTTAATCCACGGGGGGAAGGAGACCCAGTACTTC
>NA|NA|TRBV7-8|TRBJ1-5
CASSLEGASNQPQHF
TGTGCCAGCAGCTTAGAGGGTGCTAGCAATCAGCCCCAGCATTTT
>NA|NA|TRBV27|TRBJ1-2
CASRSIRQVGYGYTF
TGTGCCAGCAGATCAATACGACAGGTTGGCTATGGCTACACCTTC
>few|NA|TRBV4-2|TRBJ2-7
CASSRTEIYEQYF
TGTGCCAGCTCCCGGACAGAGATATACGAGCAGTACTTC
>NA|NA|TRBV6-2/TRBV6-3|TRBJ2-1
CASSYLGGRGNDEQFF
TGTGCCAGCAGTTACCTCGGCGGCCGCGGCAACGATGAGCAGTTCTTC
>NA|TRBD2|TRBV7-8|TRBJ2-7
CASTPSGDGGEQYF
TGTGCCAGCACCCCGAGCGGGGACGGCGGCGAGCAGTACTTC
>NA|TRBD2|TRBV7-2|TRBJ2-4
CASSPVAGGRIQYF
TGTGCCAGCAGCCCGGTAGCGGGAGGGCGAATTCAGTACTTC
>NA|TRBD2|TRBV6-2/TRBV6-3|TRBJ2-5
CASSAGAREVETQYF
TGTGCCAGCAGCGCGGGGGCGCGGGAGGTGGAGACCCAGTACTTC
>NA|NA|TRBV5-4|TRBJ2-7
CASSLGLGEYEQYF
TGTGCCAGCAGCTTGGGACTAGGTGAATACGAGCAGTACTTC
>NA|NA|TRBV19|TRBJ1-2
CASSPDIYGYTF
TGTGCCAGTAGTCCGGACATTTATGGCTACACCTTC
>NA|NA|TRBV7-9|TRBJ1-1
CASSLTAGRAEAFF
TGTGCCAGCAGCTTAACGGCGGGGAGAGCTGAAGCTTTCTTT
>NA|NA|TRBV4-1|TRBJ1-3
CASSQDPAGLDTIYF
TGCGCCAGCAGCCAAGATCCTGCAGGGTTAGACACCATATATTTT
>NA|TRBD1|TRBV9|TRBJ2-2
CASSDTGQSFTGELFF
TGTGCCAGCAGCGACACGGGACAGTCTTTCACCGGGGAGCTGTTTTTT
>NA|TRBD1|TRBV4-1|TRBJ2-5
CASSQLLDRGKTQYF
TGCGCCAGCAGCCAACTACTTGACAGGGGAAAGACCCAGTACTTC
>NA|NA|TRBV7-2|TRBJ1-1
CASSLEQGTEAFF
TGTGCCAGCAGCTTAGAACAGGGTACTGAAGCTTTCTTT
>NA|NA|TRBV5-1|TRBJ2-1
CASSPTPQGFYEQFF
TGCGCCAGCAGCCCCACCCCCCAGGGTTTCTATGAGCAGTTCTTC
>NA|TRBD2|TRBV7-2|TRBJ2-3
CASSLLGTSDVNTQYF
TGTGCCAGCAGCTTACTCGGGACTAGCGACGTTAATACGCAGTATTTT
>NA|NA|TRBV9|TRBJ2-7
CASSPGGDEQYF
TGTGCCAGCAGCCCCGGAGGCGACGAGCAGTACTTC
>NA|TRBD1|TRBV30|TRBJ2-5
CAWNDRVRETQYF
TGTGCCTGGAACGACAGGGTTCGAGAGACCCAGTACTTC
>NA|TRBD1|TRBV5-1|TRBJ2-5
CASSLVGQGVSETQYF
TGCGCCAGCAGCTTGGTAGGACAGGGCGTTAGCGAGACCCAGTACTTC
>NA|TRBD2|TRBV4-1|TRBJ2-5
CASSQVASGQETQYF
TGCGCCAGCAGCCAAGTTGCTAGCGGCCAAGAGACCCAGTACTTC
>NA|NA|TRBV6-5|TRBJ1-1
CASSYQPGVYNEAFF
TGTGCCAGCAGTTACCAACCCGGGGTCTACAATGAAGCTTTCTTT
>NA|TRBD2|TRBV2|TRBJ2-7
CASSQGGRFYEQYF
TGTGCCAGCAGTCAGGGCGGGAGATTCTACGAGCAGTACTTC
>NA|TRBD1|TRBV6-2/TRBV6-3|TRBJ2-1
CASSYSYQGQGNNEQFF
TGTGCCAGCAGTTACTCCTATCAGGGACAGGGAAACAATGAGCAGTTCTTC
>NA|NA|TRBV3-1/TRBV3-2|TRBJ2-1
CAIADRDNEQFF
TGTGCCATCGCTGACAGAGACAATGAGCAGTTCTTC
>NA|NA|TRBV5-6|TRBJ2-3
CASSYGTPADTQYF
TGTGCCAGCAGCTACGGGACCCCCGCAGATACGCAGTATTTT
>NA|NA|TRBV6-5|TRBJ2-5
CASSYSHGEETQYF
TGTGCCAGCAGTTACTCCCACGGGGAAGAGACCCAGTACTTC
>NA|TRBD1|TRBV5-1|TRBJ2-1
CASSPQTGAGYNEQFF
TGCGCCAGCAGCCCTCAAACAGGGGCGGGCTACAATGAGCAGTTCTTC
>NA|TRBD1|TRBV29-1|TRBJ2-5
CSGNRGETQYF
TGCAGCGGTAACAGGGGAGAGACCCAGTACTTC
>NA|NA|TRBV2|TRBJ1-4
CASSPQQKLFF
TGTGCCAGCAGTCCACAGCAGAAACTGTTTTTT
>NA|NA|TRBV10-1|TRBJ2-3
CASSATGLQYF
TGCGCCAGCAGTGCGACAGGCCTGCAGTATTTT
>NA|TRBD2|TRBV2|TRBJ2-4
CASTSSGVAKNIQYF
TGTGCCAGCACGTCTAGCGGGGTAGCCAAAAACATTCAGTACTTC
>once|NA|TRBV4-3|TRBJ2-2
CASSLGGADTGELFF
TGCGCCAGCAGCCTAGGGGGGGCCGACACCGGGGAGCTGTTTTTT
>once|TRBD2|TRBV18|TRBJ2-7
CASSRLADEQYF
TGTGCCAGCTCACGGCTAGCGGACGAGCAGTACTTC
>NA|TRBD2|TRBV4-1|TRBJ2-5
CASSQDGGVAGVQETQYF
TGCGCCAGCAGCCAAGATGGAGGGGTAGCGGGGGTTCAAGAGACCCAGTACTTC
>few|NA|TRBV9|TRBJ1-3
CASSERGMPIIYF
TGTGCCAGCAGCGAGAGGGGGATGCCTATCATATATTTT
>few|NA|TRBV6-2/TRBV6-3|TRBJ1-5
CASSWGLGGTQPQHF
TGTGCCAGCAGTTGGGGACTGGGCGGTACTCAGCCCCAGCATTTT
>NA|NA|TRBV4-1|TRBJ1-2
CASSQVGGDVVPSGYTF
TGCGCCAGCAGCCAAGTAGGAGGGGACGTAGTTCCCAGTGGCTACACCTTC
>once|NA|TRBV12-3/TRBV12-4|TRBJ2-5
CASSFGFSQTQYF
TGTGCCAGCAGTTTCGGTTTTTCACAGACCCAGTACTTC
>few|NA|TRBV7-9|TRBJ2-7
CASSRMGTSDYEQYF
TGTGCCAGCAGCCGGATGGGGACATCGGACTACGAGCAGTACTTC
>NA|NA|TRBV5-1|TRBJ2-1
CASSLPPVEQFF
TGCGCCAGCAGCCTTCCACCGGTAGAGCAGTTCTTC
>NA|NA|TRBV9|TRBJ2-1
CASSVGQNNEQFF
TGTGCCAGCAGCGTTGGACAGAACAATGAGCAGTTCTTC
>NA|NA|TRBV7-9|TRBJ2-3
CASRQLAQDTQYF
TGTGCCAGCAGACAGCTGGCACAAGATACGCAGTATTTT
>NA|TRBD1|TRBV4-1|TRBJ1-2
CASSQGRTGSNYGYTF
TGCGCCAGCAGTCAAGGCCGGACAGGGTCTAACTATGGCTACACCTTC
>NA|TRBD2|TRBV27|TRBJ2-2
CASSLTSGSGELFF
TGTGCCAGCAGTCTGACTAGCGGGAGTGGGGAGCTGTTTTTT
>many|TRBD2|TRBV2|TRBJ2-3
CASRTSGAIDTQYF
TGTGCCAGCAGAACTAGCGGGGCAATAGATACGCAGTATTTT